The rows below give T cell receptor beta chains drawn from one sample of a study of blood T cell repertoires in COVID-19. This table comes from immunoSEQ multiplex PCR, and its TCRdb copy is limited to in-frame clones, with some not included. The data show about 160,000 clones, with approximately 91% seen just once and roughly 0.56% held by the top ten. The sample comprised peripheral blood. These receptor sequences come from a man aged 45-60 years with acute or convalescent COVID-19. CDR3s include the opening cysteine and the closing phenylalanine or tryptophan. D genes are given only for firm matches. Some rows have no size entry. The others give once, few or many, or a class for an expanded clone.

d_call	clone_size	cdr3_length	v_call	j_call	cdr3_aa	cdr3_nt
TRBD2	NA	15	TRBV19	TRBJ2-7	CASSERTSGTYEQYF	TGTGCCAGTAGTGAAAGGACTAGCGGAACCTACGAGCAGTACTTC
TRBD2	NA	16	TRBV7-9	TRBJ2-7	CASSLSRTSGSYEQYF	TGTGCCAGCAGCTTAAGTCGTACTAGCGGGAGCTACGAGCAGTACTTC
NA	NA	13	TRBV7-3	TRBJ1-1	CASSLNEGTEAFF	TGTGCCAGCAGCTTAAACGAGGGCACTGAAGCTTTCTTT
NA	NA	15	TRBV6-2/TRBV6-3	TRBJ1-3	CASSLRFSSGNTIYF	TGTGCCAGCAGTTTGAGGTTCTCATCTGGAAACACCATATATTTT
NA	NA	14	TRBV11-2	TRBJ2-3	CASSLDSSTDTQYF	TGTGCCAGCAGCTTAGATTCTAGTACAGATACGCAGTATTTT
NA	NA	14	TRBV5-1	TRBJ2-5	CASSLGGSQETQYF	TGCGCCAGCAGCTTGGGGGGCAGTCAAGAGACCCAGTACTTC
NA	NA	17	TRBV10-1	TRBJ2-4	CASSENRGGPAKNIQYF	TGCGCCAGCAGTGAGAATAGGGGGGGGCCAGCCAAAAACATTCAGTACTTC
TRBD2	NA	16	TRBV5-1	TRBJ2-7	CASSGLPSGNGYEQYF	TGCGCCAGCAGCGGGTTACCTAGCGGGAATGGCTACGAGCAGTACTTC
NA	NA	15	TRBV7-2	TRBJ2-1	CASSLDWSSYNEQFF	TGTGCCAGCAGCCTGGACTGGTCGAGCTACAATGAGCAGTTCTTC
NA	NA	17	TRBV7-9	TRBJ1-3	CASSLVGAKSSGNTIYF	TGTGCCAGCAGCTTAGTGGGGGCGAAAAGCTCTGGAAACACCATATATTTT
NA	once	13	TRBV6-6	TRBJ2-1	CASSRTGNNEQFF	TGTGCCAGCAGTCGGACCGGGAACAATGAGCAGTTCTTC
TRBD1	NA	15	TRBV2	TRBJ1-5	CASSELGQGSQPQHF	TGTGCCAGCAGTGAACTTGGACAGGGTAGTCAGCCCCAGCATTTT
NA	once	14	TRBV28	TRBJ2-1	CASRGAGFFNEQFF	TGTGCCAGCAGGGGCGCGGGGTTCTTCAATGAGCAGTTCTTC
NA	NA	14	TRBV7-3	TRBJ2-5	CASSLGGNGETQYF	TGTGCCAGCAGCTTAGGAGGGAATGGAGAGACCCAGTACTTC
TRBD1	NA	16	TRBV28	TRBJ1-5	CASSTFGTVRNQPQHF	TGTGCCAGCAGTACCTTTGGGACAGTGAGGAATCAGCCCCAGCATTTT
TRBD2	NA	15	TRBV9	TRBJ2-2	CASSSGGAKSGELFF	TGTGCCAGCAGTAGCGGGGGGGCGAAGAGCGGGGAGCTGTTTTTT
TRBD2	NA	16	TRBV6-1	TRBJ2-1	CASSEAWLAGANEQFF	TGTGCCAGCAGTGAAGCTTGGCTAGCGGGAGCCAATGAGCAGTTCTTC
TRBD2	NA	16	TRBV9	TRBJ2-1	CASSVAGGNLYNEQFF	TGTGCCAGCAGCGTAGCGGGGGGTAATCTCTACAATGAGCAGTTCTTC
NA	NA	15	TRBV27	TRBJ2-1	CASSLSGQPYNEQFF	TGTGCCAGCAGTTTATCCGGACAGCCCTACAATGAGCAGTTCTTC
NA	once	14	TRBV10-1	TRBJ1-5	CASSESGGNQPQHF	TGCGCCAGCAGTGAGTCGGGGGGGAATCAGCCCCAGCATTTT
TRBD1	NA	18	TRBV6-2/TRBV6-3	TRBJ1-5	CASSLGTGGSLSNQPQHF	TGTGCCAGCAGCCTCGGGACAGGGGGTTCCCTTAGCAATCAGCCCCAGCATTTT
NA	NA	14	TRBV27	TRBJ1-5	CASSLEYSNQPQHF	TGTGCCAGCAGTTTGGAGTATAGCAATCAGCCCCAGCATTTT
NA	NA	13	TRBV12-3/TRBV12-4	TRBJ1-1	CASSDSMNTEAFF	TGTGCCAGCAGTGACTCAATGAACACTGAAGCTTTCTTT
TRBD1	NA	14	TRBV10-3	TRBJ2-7	CAISGTGGSYEQYF	TGTGCCATCAGCGGGACAGGGGGATCCTACGAGCAGTACTTC
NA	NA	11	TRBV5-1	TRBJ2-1	CASSWRNEQFF	TGCGCCAGCAGCTGGAGGAATGAGCAGTTCTTC
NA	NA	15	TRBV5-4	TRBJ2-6	CASSLDNSGANVLTF	TGTGCCAGCAGCTTAGACAACTCTGGGGCCAACGTCCTGACTTTC
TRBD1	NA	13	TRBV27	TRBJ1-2	CASRGTGNYGYTF	TGTGCCAGCAGAGGGACAGGGAACTATGGCTACACCTTC
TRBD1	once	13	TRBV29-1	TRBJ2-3	CSVRQGAGGTQYF	TGCAGCGTTCGACAGGGGGCAGGAGGTACGCAGTATTTT
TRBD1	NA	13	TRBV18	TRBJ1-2	CASSPGQEVGYTF	TGTGCCAGCTCACCGGGACAGGAGGTTGGCTACACCTTC
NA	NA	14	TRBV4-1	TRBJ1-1	CASSPRIGLGEAFF	TGCGCCAGCAGCCCGCGAATTGGACTTGGTGAAGCTTTCTTT